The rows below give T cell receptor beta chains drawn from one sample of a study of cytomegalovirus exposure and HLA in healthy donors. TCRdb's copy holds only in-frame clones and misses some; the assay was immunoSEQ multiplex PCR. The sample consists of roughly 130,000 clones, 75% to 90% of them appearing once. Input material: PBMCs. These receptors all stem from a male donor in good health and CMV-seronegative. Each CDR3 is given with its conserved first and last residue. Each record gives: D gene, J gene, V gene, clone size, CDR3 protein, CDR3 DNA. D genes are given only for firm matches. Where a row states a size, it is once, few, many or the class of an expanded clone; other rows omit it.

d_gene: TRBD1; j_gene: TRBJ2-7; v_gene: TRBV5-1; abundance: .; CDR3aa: CASSYKGQGHEQYF; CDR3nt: TGCGCCAGCAGCTATAAAGGACAGGGTCACGAGCAGTACTTC
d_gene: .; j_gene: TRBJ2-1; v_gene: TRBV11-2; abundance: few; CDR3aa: CASSPTSIHEQFF; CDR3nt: TGTGCCAGCAGCCCCACTAGCATCCATGAGCAGTTCTTC
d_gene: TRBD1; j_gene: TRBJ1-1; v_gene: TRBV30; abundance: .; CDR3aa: CAWRGPNLGQSIAEAFF; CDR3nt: TGTGCCTGGAGAGGCCCAAACCTGGGACAGTCTATCGCTGAAGCTTTCTTT
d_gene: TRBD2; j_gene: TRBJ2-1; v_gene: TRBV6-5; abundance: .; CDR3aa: CASSSGSSYNEQFF; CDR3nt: TGTGCCAGCAGTAGCGGGAGCTCCTACAATGAGCAGTTCTTC
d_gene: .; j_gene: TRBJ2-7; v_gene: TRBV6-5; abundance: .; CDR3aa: CASSVAWDTTYEQYF; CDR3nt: TGTGCCAGCAGTGTGGCTTGGGACACTACCTACGAGCAGTACTTC
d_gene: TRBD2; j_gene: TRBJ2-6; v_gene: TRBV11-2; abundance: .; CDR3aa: CASSLAGGLGANVLTF; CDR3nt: TGTGCCAGCAGCTTAGCGGGGGGACTCGGGGCCAACGTCCTGACTTTC
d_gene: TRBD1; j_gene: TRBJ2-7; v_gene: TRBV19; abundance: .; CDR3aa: CASRGTGRAYEQYF; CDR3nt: TGTGCCAGTCGTGGGACAGGGAGGGCCTACGAGCAGTACTTC
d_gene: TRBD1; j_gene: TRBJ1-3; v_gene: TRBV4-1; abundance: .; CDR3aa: CASSRGRTGSGNTIYF; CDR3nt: TGCGCCAGCAGCCGCGGAAGGACAGGGTCCGGAAACACCATATATTTT
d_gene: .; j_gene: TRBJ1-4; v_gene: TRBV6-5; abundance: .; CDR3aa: CASSFLGGLNEKLFF; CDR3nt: TGTGCCAGCAGTTTCCTCGGGGGACTTAATGAAAAACTGTTTTTT
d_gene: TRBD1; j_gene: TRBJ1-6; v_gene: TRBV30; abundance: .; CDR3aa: CAWSPGTGNSPLHF; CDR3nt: TGTGCCTGGAGTCCGGGGACAGGGAATTCACCCCTCCACTTT
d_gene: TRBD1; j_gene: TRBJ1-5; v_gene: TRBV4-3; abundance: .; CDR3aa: CASSHETENPGQGVKGNQPQHF; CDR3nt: TGCGCCAGCAGCCACGAAACAGAGAATCCGGGACAGGGGGTTAAAGGCAATCAGCCCCAGCATTTT
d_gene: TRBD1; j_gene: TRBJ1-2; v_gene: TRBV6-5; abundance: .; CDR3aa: CASSDPGTGNYGYTF; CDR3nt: TGTGCCAGCAGCGACCCCGGGACAGGGAACTATGGCTACACCTTC
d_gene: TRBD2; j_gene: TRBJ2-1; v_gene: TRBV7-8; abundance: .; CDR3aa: CASSLGIAGADEQFF; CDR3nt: TGTGCCAGCAGCTTGGGGATAGCGGGAGCGGATGAGCAGTTCTTC
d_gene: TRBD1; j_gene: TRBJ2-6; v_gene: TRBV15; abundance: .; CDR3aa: CATSRDTGGLFSGANVLTF; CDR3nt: TGTGCCACCAGCAGGGATACAGGGGGCTTATTCTCTGGGGCCAACGTCCTGACTTTC
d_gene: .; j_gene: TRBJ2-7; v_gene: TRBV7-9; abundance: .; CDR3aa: CASSSGTEYSYEQYF; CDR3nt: TGTGCCAGCAGTTCCGGGACTGAATACTCCTACGAGCAGTACTTC
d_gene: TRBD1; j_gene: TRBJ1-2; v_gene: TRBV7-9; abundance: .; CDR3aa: CASSLLQGGYGYTF; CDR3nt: TGTGCCAGCAGCTTACTACAGGGGGGCTATGGCTACACCTTC
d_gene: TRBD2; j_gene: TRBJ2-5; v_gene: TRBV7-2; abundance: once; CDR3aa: CASSPAGTSGAGTQYF; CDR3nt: TGTGCCAGCAGCCCCGCGGGGACTAGCGGCGCAGGAACCCAGTACTTC
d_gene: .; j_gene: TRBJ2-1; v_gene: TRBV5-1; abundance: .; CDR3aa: CASSPRTYNEQFF; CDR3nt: TGCGCCAGCAGCCCCAGGACTTACAATGAGCAGTTCTTC
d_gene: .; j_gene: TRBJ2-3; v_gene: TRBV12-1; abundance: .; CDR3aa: CASSFLPGPVQGDSTDTQYF; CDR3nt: TGTGCCAGCAGCTTTCTCCCAGGTCCCGTACAGGGGGATAGCACAGATACGCAGTATTTT
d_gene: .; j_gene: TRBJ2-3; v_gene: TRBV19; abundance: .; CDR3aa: CASSIQGSDTQYF; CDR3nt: TGTGCCAGTAGTATCCAGGGGTCAGATACGCAGTATTTT
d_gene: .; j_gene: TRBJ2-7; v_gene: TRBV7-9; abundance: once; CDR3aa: CASSSSVPYEQYF; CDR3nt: TGTGCCAGCAGCTCCAGTGTCCCCTACGAGCAGTACTTC
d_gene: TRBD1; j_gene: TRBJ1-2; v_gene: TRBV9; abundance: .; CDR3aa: CASSVEGQGFYGYTF; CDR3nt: TGTGCCAGCAGCGTAGAGGGACAGGGCTTCTATGGCTACACCTTC
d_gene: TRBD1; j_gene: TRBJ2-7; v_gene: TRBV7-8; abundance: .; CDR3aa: CASSLVDRAYEQYF; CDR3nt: TGTGCCAGCAGCTTGGTAGACAGGGCTTACGAGCAGTACTTC
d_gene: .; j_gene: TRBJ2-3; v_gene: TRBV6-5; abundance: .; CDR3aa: CASRTLSTDTQYF; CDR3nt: TGTGCCAGCAGGACACTTAGCACAGATACGCAGTATTTT
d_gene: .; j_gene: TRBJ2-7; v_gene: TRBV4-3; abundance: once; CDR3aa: CASSQDPGAPPYEQYF; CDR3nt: TGCGCCAGCAGCCAAGATCCAGGGGCGCCCCCCTACGAGCAGTACTTC
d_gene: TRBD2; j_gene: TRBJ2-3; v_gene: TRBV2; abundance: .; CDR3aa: CASSPGLAGRAGTDTQYF; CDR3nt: TGTGCCAGCAGCCCGGGACTAGCGGGAAGGGCGGGCACAGATACGCAGTATTTT
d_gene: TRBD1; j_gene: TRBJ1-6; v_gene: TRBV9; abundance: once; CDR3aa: CASSAPGQGYWTPLHF; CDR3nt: TGTGCCAGCAGCGCCCCGGGACAGGGTTATTGGACACCCCTCCACTTT
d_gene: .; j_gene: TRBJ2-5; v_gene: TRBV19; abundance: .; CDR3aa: CASGGHQETQYF; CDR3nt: TGTGCCAGCGGGGGGCATCAAGAGACCCAGTACTTC
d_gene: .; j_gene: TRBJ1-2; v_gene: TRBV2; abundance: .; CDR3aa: CASSEERGSGYTF; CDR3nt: TGTGCCAGCAGTGAAGAGAGAGGGTCTGGCTACACCTTC
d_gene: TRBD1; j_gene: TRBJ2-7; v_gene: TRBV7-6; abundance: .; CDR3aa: CASSWDRDRGAYEQYF; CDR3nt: TGTGCCAGCAGCTGGGACCGGGACAGGGGAGCCTACGAGCAGTACTTC
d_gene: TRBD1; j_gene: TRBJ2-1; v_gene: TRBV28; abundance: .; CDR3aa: CATGVGTGGLRPYNEQFF; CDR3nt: TGTGCCACCGGCGTAGGGACAGGGGGCCTTCGTCCATACAATGAGCAGTTCTTC
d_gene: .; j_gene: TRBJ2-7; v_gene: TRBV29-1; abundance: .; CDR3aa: CSVGTSTYEQYF; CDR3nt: TGCAGCGTTGGGACATCTACCTACGAGCAGTACTTC
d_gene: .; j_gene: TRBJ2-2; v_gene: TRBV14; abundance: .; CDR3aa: CASSTRSDTGELFF; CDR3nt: TGTGCCAGCAGCACCCGGAGTGACACCGGGGAGCTGTTTTTT
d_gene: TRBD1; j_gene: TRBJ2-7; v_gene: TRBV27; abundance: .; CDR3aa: CASSFGDRVDEQYF; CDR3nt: TGTGCCAGCAGTTTCGGAGACAGGGTGGACGAGCAGTACTTC
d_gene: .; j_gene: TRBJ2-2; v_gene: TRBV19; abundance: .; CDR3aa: CASSIRRVRGSGELFF; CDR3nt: TGTGCCAGTAGTATAAGAAGGGTTAGGGGCTCCGGGGAGCTGTTTTTT
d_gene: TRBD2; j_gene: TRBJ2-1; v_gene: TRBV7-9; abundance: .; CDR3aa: CASSPWTSGRAAEQFF; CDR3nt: TGTGCCAGCAGCCCCTGGACTAGCGGGAGGGCTGCTGAGCAGTTCTTC
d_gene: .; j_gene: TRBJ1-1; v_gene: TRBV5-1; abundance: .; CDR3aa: CASSPMKGGNTEAFF; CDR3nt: TGCGCCAGCAGCCCAATGAAAGGAGGGAACACTGAAGCTTTCTTT
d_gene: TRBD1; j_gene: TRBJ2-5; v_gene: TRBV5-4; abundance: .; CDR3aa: CASSLDRGQETQYF; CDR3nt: TGTGCCAGCAGCTTGGACAGGGGACAAGAGACCCAGTACTTC
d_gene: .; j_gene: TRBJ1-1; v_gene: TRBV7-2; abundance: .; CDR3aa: CASITRQQVGEAFF; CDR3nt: TGTGCCAGCATCACACGGCAGCAGGTGGGTGAAGCTTTCTTT